A selection of T cell receptor beta chains follows, all from one sample in a study of CD8 T cells in ankylosing spondylitis. TCRdb re-called the 5' RACE reads through MiXCR, storing one row per CDR3 protein. The sample has 270,000 or so distinct CDR3 sequences; roughly 18% are singletons. Input material: blood, either unsorted or a sorted T cell fraction (not recorded which). Receptor source: a male donor with ankylosing spondylitis or in good health (not recorded which). The CDR3 runs from the conserved cysteine through the conserved F or W. The order of the fields is J gene, V gene, D gene, clone size, CDR3 DNA, CDR3 protein. D genes are given only for firm matches. Clone size, where shown, is once, few, many, or a class for clones that have expanded.

J: TRBJ2-6
V: TRBV7-2
D: .
size: once
DNA: TGTGCCAGCAGCTTAGTGGGCTCTGGGGCCAACGTCCTGACTTTC
CDR3: CASSLVGSGANVLTF

J: TRBJ1-1
V: TRBV4-3
D: TRBD1
size: .
DNA: TGCGCCAGCAGCCAAGATCTCTACGGACAGGGGGTGGCTTTCTTT
CDR3: CASSQDLYGQGVAFF

J: TRBJ2-1
V: TRBV7-9
D: TRBD2
size: .
DNA: TGTGCCAGCAGCCCACCGACTAGCGACTACAATGAGCAGTTCTTC
CDR3: CASSPPTSDYNEQFF

J: TRBJ1-5
V: TRBV30
D: .
size: .
DNA: TGTGCCTGGAATGCAAATCAGCCCCAGCATTTT
CDR3: CAWNANQPQHF

J: TRBJ2-7
V: TRBV29-1
D: .
size: few
DNA: TGCAGCGTTGAAGATTCCACAGGGTACCACGAGCAGTACTTC
CDR3: CSVEDSTGYHEQYF

J: TRBJ2-1
V: TRBV6-1
D: .
size: .
DNA: TGTGCCAGTAGGGGGGGCGCCGACAATGAGCAGTTCTTC
CDR3: CASRGGADNEQFF

J: TRBJ2-3
V: TRBV29-1
D: .
size: .
DNA: TGCAGCGTTATCTGGGGGAGTATAAACACAGATACGCAGTATTTT
CDR3: CSVIWGSINTDTQYF

J: TRBJ2-7
V: TRBV11-2
D: .
size: .
DNA: TGTGCCAGCAGCTTTAGCCCAAACGAGCAGTACTTC
CDR3: CASSFSPNEQYF

J: TRBJ2-3
V: TRBV5-1
D: .
size: many
DNA: TGCGCCAGCAGCTTGCAGGACCCTCACGGGAGATGGGGAGATACGCAGTATTTT
CDR3: CASSLQDPHGRWGDTQYF

J: TRBJ2-7
V: TRBV7-9
D: .
size: .
DNA: TGTGCCAGCAGCTTACTGTCAGCCTACGAGCAGTACTTC
CDR3: CASSLLSAYEQYF

J: TRBJ2-5
V: TRBV20-1
D: TRBD2
size: many
DNA: TGCAGTGCTGCTACCATGACTAGCGGGAGTGGGGAGACCCAGTACTTC
CDR3: CSAATMTSGSGETQYF

J: TRBJ2-5
V: TRBV11-2
D: .
size: .
DNA: TGTGCCAGCAGCTTAGTGGCGTATCAAGAGACCCAGTACTTC
CDR3: CASSLVAYQETQYF

J: TRBJ2-5
V: TRBV10-3
D: TRBD2
size: .
DNA: TGTGCCATCAGCCCAGGACTAGCGGGAGGGGAGACCCAGTACTTC
CDR3: CAISPGLAGGETQYF

J: TRBJ2-3
V: TRBV4-3
D: .
size: .
DNA: TGCGCCAGCAGCCAAGACTCAGACACAGATACGCAGTATTTT
CDR3: CASSQDSDTDTQYF

J: TRBJ2-7
V: TRBV15
D: TRBD2
size: .
DNA: TGTGCCACCAGCAAAGCTAGCGGGAACTCCTACGAGCAGTACTTC
CDR3: CATSKASGNSYEQYF

J: TRBJ2-1
V: TRBV27
D: TRBD2
size: few
DNA: TGTGCCAGCAGCGTCGGGACTAGCTTCTATGAGCAGTTCTTC
CDR3: CASSVGTSFYEQFF

J: TRBJ1-1
V: TRBV5-1
D: .
size: .
DNA: TGCGCCAGCAGCTTGGCGGTTCCGACTGAAGCTTTCTTT
CDR3: CASSLAVPTEAFF

J: TRBJ2-7
V: TRBV7-9
D: .
size: .
DNA: TGTGCCAGCACCTTGGGTTACGAGCAGTACTTC
CDR3: CASTLGYEQYF

J: TRBJ2-7
V: TRBV27
D: .
size: many
DNA: TGTGCCAGCAGCTTAGGGGACTCCTACGAGCAGTACTTC
CDR3: CASSLGDSYEQYF

J: TRBJ1-2
V: TRBV29-1
D: .
size: few
DNA: TGCAGCGTTGCCCCGGAATGGGACTATGGCTACACCTTC
CDR3: CSVAPEWDYGYTF

J: TRBJ2-7
V: TRBV28
D: TRBD2
size: .
DNA: TGTGCCAGCAGCCCCGGGAGGGACTTCGAGCAGTACTTC
CDR3: CASSPGRDFEQYF

J: TRBJ2-7
V: TRBV7-3
D: .
size: .
DNA: TGTGCCAGCAGCCCCACCCCAGGGAACGACGAGCAGTACTTC
CDR3: CASSPTPGNDEQYF

J: TRBJ2-7
V: TRBV12-3/TRBV12-4
D: .
size: few
DNA: TGTGCCAGCAGCGTGGGTGTTTCCTACGAGCAGTACTTC
CDR3: CASSVGVSYEQYF

J: TRBJ2-1
V: TRBV29-1
D: .
size: many
DNA: TGCAGCTTTTGGCTCGCGGGCAGCTCCTACAATGAGCAGTTCTTC
CDR3: CSFWLAGSSYNEQFF

J: TRBJ2-5
V: TRBV5-1
D: .
size: few
DNA: TGCGCCAACCATGGTAGCGGAGCCCCCCAAGAGACCCAGTACTTC
CDR3: CANHGSGAPQETQYF

J: TRBJ2-1
V: TRBV2
D: TRBD2
size: .
DNA: TGTGCCAGCAGTATTGACGGACTAGCGGGAGCAAGTACAATTGAGCAGTTCTTC
CDR3: CASSIDGLAGASTIEQFF

J: TRBJ2-7
V: TRBV6-2/TRBV6-3
D: TRBD1
size: .
DNA: TGTGCCAGCAGCTATGCCGGGACAGGGGGCGACGAGCAGTACTTC
CDR3: CASSYAGTGGDEQYF

J: TRBJ2-7
V: TRBV27
D: TRBD2
size: few
DNA: TGTGCCAGCAGTTCCAGACTAGCGGGGGTATCCTACGAGCAGTACTTC
CDR3: CASSSRLAGVSYEQYF

J: TRBJ2-6
V: TRBV5-1
D: .
size: many
DNA: TGCGCCAGCAGCTTCTCAGGGTCAAGCTCTGGGGCCAACGTCCTGACTTTC
CDR3: CASSFSGSSSGANVLTF

J: TRBJ2-7
V: TRBV5-6
D: .
size: few
DNA: TGTGCCAGCAGCCAGTACGACGAGCAGTACTTC
CDR3: CASSQYDEQYF

J: TRBJ2-3
V: TRBV20-1
D: TRBD2
size: .
DNA: TGCAGGCAAGGACTAGCGGAAGATACGCAGTATTTT
CDR3: CRQGLAEDTQYF

J: TRBJ2-7
V: TRBV12-3/TRBV12-4
D: .
size: many
DNA: TGTGCCAGCAGATCTGACAGTTACGAGCAGTACTTC
CDR3: CASRSDSYEQYF

J: TRBJ2-3
V: TRBV13
D: TRBD2
size: few
DNA: TGTGCCAGCAGCGATCCGGGACTAGCGGATAAGACCACAGATACGCAGTATTTT
CDR3: CASSDPGLADKTTDTQYF

J: TRBJ2-7
V: TRBV29-1
D: .
size: .
DNA: TGCAGCGTTGAAGGGAAGGGGACCTACGAGCAGTACTTC
CDR3: CSVEGKGTYEQYF

J: TRBJ2-7
V: TRBV20-1
D: .
size: few
DNA: TGCAGCGCCCTCGGATTGTTCCGGGAGAGCTCCTACGAGCAGTACTTC
CDR3: CSALGLFRESSYEQYF

J: TRBJ1-1
V: TRBV19
D: .
size: few
DNA: TGTGCCAGTACCAAATCCCAGGGTGGCGGGGAAGCTTTCTTT
CDR3: CASTKSQGGGEAFF

J: TRBJ2-7
V: TRBV9
D: .
size: few
DNA: TGTGCCAGCAGCGAGACCGGGACGGAGGTTTCCTACGAGCAGTACTTC
CDR3: CASSETGTEVSYEQYF

J: TRBJ2-5
V: TRBV25-1
D: TRBD2
size: .
DNA: TGTGCCAGCAGTAACCCCCCGGGGGGAGAGACCCAGTACTTC
CDR3: CASSNPPGGETQYF

J: TRBJ2-7
V: TRBV12-3/TRBV12-4
D: .
size: few
DNA: TGTGCCAGCAGCTTCCCCGGGACCCTCTCCTACGAGCAGTACTTC
CDR3: CASSFPGTLSYEQYF

J: TRBJ2-2
V: TRBV12-3/TRBV12-4
D: .
size: .
DNA: TGTGCCAGCGCTGGGATTACCGGGGAGCTGTTTTTT
CDR3: CASAGITGELFF

J: TRBJ2-1
V: TRBV27
D: TRBD1
size: .
DNA: TGTGCCAGCAGCGACAGGGCGTTGGGCAATGAGCAGTTCTTC
CDR3: CASSDRALGNEQFF

J: TRBJ2-7
V: TRBV29-1
D: .
size: .
DNA: TGCAGCGCCCTCGACAGCTCCTACGAGCAGTACTTC
CDR3: CSALDSSYEQYF

J: TRBJ2-7
V: TRBV29-1
D: .
size: .
DNA: TGCAGCGTTGTTGGTATCTACGAGCAGTACTTC
CDR3: CSVVGIYEQYF

J: TRBJ2-1
V: TRBV4-1
D: .
size: few
DNA: TGCGCCAGCAGCCAAGGCCTCGAAATCTACAATGAGCAGTTCTTC
CDR3: CASSQGLEIYNEQFF

J: TRBJ2-1
V: TRBV10-3
D: TRBD2
size: .
DNA: TGTGCCATCAGTGAGTCGGTACTAGCGGGAGACAATGAGCAGTTCTTC
CDR3: CAISESVLAGDNEQFF

J: TRBJ2-1
V: TRBV6-1
D: TRBD2
size: many
DNA: TGTGCCAGCAGCCGACTAGCGGGAGAGGGAAATGAGCAGTTCTTC
CDR3: CASSRLAGEGNEQFF

J: TRBJ2-3
V: TRBV29-1
D: TRBD2
size: .
DNA: TGCAGCGTTGAACTAGCGGGAGGGGAAGATACGCAGTATTTT
CDR3: CSVELAGGEDTQYF

J: TRBJ2-7
V: TRBV4-2
D: TRBD2
size: few
DNA: TGTGCCAGCAGCAGGACTAGCGGGAGTAACTACGAGCAGTACTTC
CDR3: CASSRTSGSNYEQYF

J: TRBJ1-5
V: TRBV6-5
D: TRBD1
size: .
DNA: TGTGCCAGCAGTTACGGGACAGGGCACAATCAGCCCCAGCATTTT
CDR3: CASSYGTGHNQPQHF

J: TRBJ2-7
V: TRBV7-9
D: .
size: .
DNA: TGTGCCAGCAGTTTAATTGGCGGCACTAACTACGAGCAGTACTTC
CDR3: CASSLIGGTNYEQYF

J: TRBJ2-1
V: TRBV6-2/TRBV6-3
D: TRBD2
size: few
DNA: TGTGCCAGCAGTTACTCGTCTCTAGCGGGAGGATCCTACAATGAGCAGTTCTTC
CDR3: CASSYSSLAGGSYNEQFF

J: TRBJ2-7
V: TRBV12-3/TRBV12-4
D: .
size: .
DNA: TGTGCCAGCAGCAAGATGAGTTTGAGCACCTACGAGCAGTACTTC
CDR3: CASSKMSLSTYEQYF

J: TRBJ2-1
V: TRBV29-1
D: .
size: many
DNA: TGCAGCGTTGCCGGACAGAACAATGAGCAGTTCTTC
CDR3: CSVAGQNNEQFF

J: TRBJ2-1
V: TRBV20-1
D: .
size: few
DNA: TGCAGTGCTATCCCTCTCCTGGGTGAGCAGTTCTTC
CDR3: CSAIPLLGEQFF

J: TRBJ2-7
V: TRBV29-1
D: TRBD1
size: few
DNA: TGCAGCGTCGAAGGCTGGACAGGGGTCTCCTACGAGCAGTACTTC
CDR3: CSVEGWTGVSYEQYF

J: TRBJ1-2
V: TRBV9
D: .
size: few
DNA: TGTGCCAGCAGCGTAGGCGGGAACTATGGCTACACCTTC
CDR3: CASSVGGNYGYTF

J: TRBJ2-1
V: TRBV20-1
D: .
size: few
DNA: TGCAGTGCTCAGGACAGTACCGAGCAGTTCTTC
CDR3: CSAQDSTEQFF